These T cell receptor beta chains were read from a single sample in a study of cytomegalovirus exposure and HLA in healthy donors. Produced via immunoSEQ multiplex PCR; TCRdb's table is partial and in-frame only. The sample totals 130,000 or so clones. The sequencing sample was made of PBMCs. These receptors all stem from a young woman in good health and CMV-seronegative. CDR3s include the opening cysteine and the closing phenylalanine or tryptophan. The order of the fields is J gene, V gene, D gene, CDR3 protein, CDR3 DNA. The D gene is left open where the match is weak.

TRBJ2-6	TRBV29-1	TRBD2	CSVELAGGPYSGANVLTF	TGCAGCGTTGAATTAGCGGGAGGCCCCTACTCTGGGGCCAACGTCCTGACTTTC
TRBJ1-1	TRBV6-6	.	CASSLTVMNTEAFF	TGTGCCAGCAGTTTGACAGTCATGAACACTGAAGCTTTCTTT
TRBJ2-1	TRBV27	TRBD1	CASRSYGTGGHNEQFF	TGTGCCAGCAGATCATACGGGACAGGGGGCCACAATGAGCAGTTCTTC
TRBJ2-2	TRBV9	TRBD2	CASSAGTTNTGELFF	TGTGCCAGCAGCGCCGGGACTACCAACACCGGGGAGCTGTTTTTT
TRBJ1-5	TRBV2	.	CASSEEEGTNQPQHF	TGTGCCAGCAGTGAAGAGGAGGGGACCAATCAGCCCCAGCATTTT
TRBJ1-6	TRBV5-1	.	CASSAGAGDRSPLHF	TGCGCCAGCAGCGCCGGAGCAGGGGATAGGTCACCCCTCCACTTT
TRBJ2-1	TRBV7-6	.	CASSLGLGANNEQFF	TGTGCCAGCAGCTTAGGACTAGGGGCGAACAATGAGCAGTTCTTC
TRBJ1-2	TRBV6-1	TRBD1	CASNVLGQGDYGYTF	TGTGCCAGCAACGTCCTCGGACAGGGCGACTATGGCTACACCTTC
TRBJ2-2	TRBV5-4	.	CASSLGAGPTGELFF	TGTGCCAGCAGCTTGGGGGCGGGCCCCACCGGGGAGCTGTTTTTT
TRBJ2-1	TRBV28	TRBD2	CASSIYTSGRGNEQFF	TGTGCCAGCAGCATATATACTAGCGGGAGGGGCAATGAGCAGTTCTTC
TRBJ2-1	TRBV2	.	CASSYTPGDPYNEQFF	TGTGCCAGCAGTTATACCCCAGGGGATCCCTACAATGAGCAGTTCTTC
TRBJ2-3	TRBV2	TRBD2	CASLAGGTQYF	TGTGCCAGCCTAGCGGGGGGTACGCAGTATTTT
TRBJ2-3	TRBV30	TRBD2	CAWSLSGVYTDTQYF	TGTGCCTGGAGTTTGAGCGGGGTTTACACAGATACGCAGTATTTT
TRBJ2-1	TRBV7-3	TRBD1	CASSLRYRGEHNEQFF	TGTGCCAGCAGCTTAAGGTACAGGGGGGAACACAATGAGCAGTTCTTC
TRBJ2-5	TRBV5-1	.	CASSFGQKETQYF	TGCGCCAGCAGCTTCGGACAGAAAGAGACCCAGTACTTC
TRBJ2-3	TRBV27	.	CASSLNRDTDTQYF	TGTGCCAGCAGTTTAAACAGGGATACAGATACGCAGTATTTT
TRBJ1-1	TRBV18	TRBD1	CASSAQGGTEAFF	TGTGCCAGCTCGGCACAGGGGGGGACTGAAGCTTTCTTT
TRBJ2-2	TRBV29-1	.	CSVEAHTGELFF	TGCAGCGTTGAGGCCCACACCGGGGAGCTGTTTTTT
TRBJ2-3	TRBV4-2	TRBD2	CASSQDRNRGSSGRGADTQYF	TGTGCCAGCAGCCAAGATCGAAACAGGGGGTCTAGCGGGAGAGGAGCAGATACGCAGTATTTT
TRBJ2-4	TRBV30	.	CAWSVLGREKNIQYF	TGTGCCTGGAGTGTATTAGGGCGGGAAAAAAACATTCAGTACTTC
TRBJ2-3	TRBV7-3	.	CASSLGGFTDTQYF	TGTGCCAGCAGCTTAGGGGGGTTCACAGATACGCAGTATTTT
TRBJ2-1	TRBV27	TRBD2	CASSSPFTSGRSNEQFF	TGTGCCAGCAGTTCTCCATTCACTAGCGGGAGAAGCAATGAGCAGTTCTTC
TRBJ2-1	TRBV4-3	TRBD2	CASSQGLAYEQFF	TGCGCCAGCAGCCAGGGACTAGCTTATGAGCAGTTCTTC
TRBJ2-2	TRBV29-1	TRBD2	CSAGGGANTGELFF	TGCAGCGCCGGCGGGGGGGCGAACACCGGGGAGCTGTTTTTT
TRBJ2-5	TRBV7-2	.	CASSLGPFETQYF	TGTGCCAGCAGCTTAGGTCCGTTTGAGACCCAGTACTTC
TRBJ1-1	TRBV5-1	TRBD1	CASSLRTGSNTEAFF	TGCGCCAGCAGCTTACGGACAGGGTCGAACACTGAAGCTTTCTTT
TRBJ2-1	TRBV30	TRBD2	CAWSAWSGLAGSNEQFF	TGTGCCTGGAGTGCTTGGTCGGGGCTAGCGGGATCGAATGAGCAGTTCTTC
TRBJ1-5	TRBV19	.	CASSTGTHQPQHF	TGTGCCAGTAGTACGGGGACACATCAGCCCCAGCATTTT
TRBJ2-3	TRBV14	.	CASSLPGLWVGTDTQYF	TGTGCCAGCAGCCTTCCGGGACTGTGGGTCGGCACAGATACGCAGTATTTT
TRBJ1-2	TRBV27	TRBD1	CASRGQGLPPHYGYTF	TGTGCCAGCAGAGGACAGGGCCTGCCTCCCCACTATGGCTACACCTTC
TRBJ2-1	TRBV11-2	TRBD2	CASSSIKSGGTYNEQFF	TGTGCCAGCAGCTCGATCAAAAGCGGGGGCACCTACAATGAGCAGTTCTTC
TRBJ2-3	TRBV19	.	CASSTRGRGARTDTQYF	TGTGCCAGTAGTACCCGGGGCCGGGGGGCCCGCACAGATACGCAGTATTTT
TRBJ2-5	TRBV30	.	CAWSVQSPWETQYF	TGTGCCTGGAGTGTACAATCCCCGTGGGAGACCCAGTACTTC
TRBJ2-3	TRBV5-4	TRBD2	CASSSPRTSGRADRSDTQYF	TGTGCCAGCAGCTCCCCCAGGACTAGCGGGAGGGCGGATAGATCAGATACGCAGTATTTT
TRBJ1-2	TRBV5-6	.	CASSVTGRGHGYTF	TGTGCCAGCAGCGTGACAGGACGAGGACATGGCTACACCTTC
TRBJ1-2	TRBV5-6	.	CASRDARGAYGYTF	TGTGCCAGCAGAGACGCACGGGGAGCCTATGGCTACACCTTC
TRBJ2-3	TRBV7-9	.	CASREGATDTQYF	TGTGCCAGCAGGGAGGGGGCGACAGATACGCAGTATTTT
TRBJ2-5	TRBV5-1	TRBD2	CASSWGLAGVETQYF	TGCGCCAGCAGCTGGGGACTAGCGGGAGTAGAGACCCAGTACTTC
TRBJ1-2	TRBV29-1	TRBD1	CSVPGQGTSSGGYTF	TGCAGCGTTCCGGGACAGGGGACCTCCTCTGGTGGCTACACCTTC
TRBJ2-1	TRBV18	TRBD2	CASSQAAGGPYNEQFF	TGTGCCAGCTCACAAGCAGCGGGAGGGCCTTACAATGAGCAGTTCTTC
TRBJ2-3	TRBV5-1	TRBD1	CASSPGQGADTQYF	TGCGCCAGCAGCCCGGGACAGGGTGCAGATACGCAGTATTTT
TRBJ1-1	TRBV7-6	.	CASSPNLRNTEAFF	TGTGCCAGCAGCCCCAATCTTAGGAACACTGAAGCTTTCTTT
TRBJ2-7	TRBV11-2	TRBD2	CASSLGGGRDYEQYF	TGTGCCAGCAGCTTAGGGGGCGGGAGGGACTACGAGCAGTACTTC
TRBJ1-5	TRBV30	.	CAWSRLFDQPQHF	TGTGCCTGGAGTCGGTTGTTCGATCAGCCCCAGCATTTT
TRBJ2-1	TRBV7-2	TRBD2	CASRTSGTYNEQFF	TGTGCCAGCAGGACTAGCGGGACATACAATGAGCAGTTCTTC
TRBJ1-2	TRBV7-6	.	CASSNPDSGYTF	TGTGCCAGCAGCAACCCTGACAGCGGCTACACCTTC
TRBJ2-7	TRBV6-6	.	CASSYSLVNEQYF	TGTGCCAGCAGTTACTCCCTTGTTAACGAGCAGTACTTC